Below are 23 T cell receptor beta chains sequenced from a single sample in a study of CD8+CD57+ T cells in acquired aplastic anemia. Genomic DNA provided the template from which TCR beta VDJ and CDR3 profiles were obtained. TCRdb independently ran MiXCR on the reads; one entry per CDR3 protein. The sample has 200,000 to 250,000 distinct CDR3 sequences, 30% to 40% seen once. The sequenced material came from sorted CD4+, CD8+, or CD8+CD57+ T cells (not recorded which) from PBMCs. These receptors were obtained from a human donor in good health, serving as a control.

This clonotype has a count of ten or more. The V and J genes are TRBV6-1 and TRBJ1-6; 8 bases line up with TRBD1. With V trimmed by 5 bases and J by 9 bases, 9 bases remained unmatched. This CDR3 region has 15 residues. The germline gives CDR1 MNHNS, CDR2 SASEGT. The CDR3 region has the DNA TGTGCCAGCAGTCTAGGACAGGGAATATCTTCACCCCTCCACTTT. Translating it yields CASSLGQGISSPLHF.

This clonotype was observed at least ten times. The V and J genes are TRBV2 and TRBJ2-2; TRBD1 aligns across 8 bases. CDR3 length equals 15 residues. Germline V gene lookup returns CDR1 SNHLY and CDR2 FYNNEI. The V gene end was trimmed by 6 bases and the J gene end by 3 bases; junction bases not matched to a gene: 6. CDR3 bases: TGTGCCAGCAGCAACCAGGGGGCATACACCGGGGAGCTGTTTTTT. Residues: CASSNQGAYTGELFF.

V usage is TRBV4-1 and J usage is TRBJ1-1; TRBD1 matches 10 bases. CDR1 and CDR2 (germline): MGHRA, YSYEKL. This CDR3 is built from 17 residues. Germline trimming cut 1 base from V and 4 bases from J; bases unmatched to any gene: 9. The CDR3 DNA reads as TGCGCCAGCAGCCAAGGCTTATGGACAGGGGGGGCCACTGAAGCTTTCTTT. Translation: CASSQGLWTGGATEAFF.

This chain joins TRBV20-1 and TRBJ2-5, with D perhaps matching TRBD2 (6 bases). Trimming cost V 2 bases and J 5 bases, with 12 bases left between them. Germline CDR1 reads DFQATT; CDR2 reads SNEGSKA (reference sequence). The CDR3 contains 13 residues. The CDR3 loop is CSARFPGVETQYF. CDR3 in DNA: TGCAGTGCTAGATTCCCGGGGGTGGAGACCCAGTACTTC.

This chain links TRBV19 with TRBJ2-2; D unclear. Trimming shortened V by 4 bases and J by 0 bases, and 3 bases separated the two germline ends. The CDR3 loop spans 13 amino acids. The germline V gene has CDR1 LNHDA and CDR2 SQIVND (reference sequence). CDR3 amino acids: CASSSTNTGELFF. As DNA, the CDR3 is TGTGCCAGTAGTAGCACGAACACCGGGGAGCTGTTTTTT.

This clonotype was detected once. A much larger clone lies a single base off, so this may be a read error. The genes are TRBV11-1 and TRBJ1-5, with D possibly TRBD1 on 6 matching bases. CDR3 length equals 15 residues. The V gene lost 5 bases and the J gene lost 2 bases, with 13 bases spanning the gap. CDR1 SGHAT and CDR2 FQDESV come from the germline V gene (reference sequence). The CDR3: CASSRNSGGNQPQHF. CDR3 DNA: TGTGCCAGCAGCCGAAATTCAGGGGGCAATCAGCCCCAGCATTTT.

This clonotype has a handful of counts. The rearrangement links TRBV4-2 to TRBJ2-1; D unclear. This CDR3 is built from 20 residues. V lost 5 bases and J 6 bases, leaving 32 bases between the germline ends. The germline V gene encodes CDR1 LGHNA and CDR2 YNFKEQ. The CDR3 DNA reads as TGTGCCAGCAGCGCAAGATTGGGATTTTCGAGGACGGCGATGATCAATGAGCAGTTCTTC. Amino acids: CASSARLGFSRTAMINEQFF.

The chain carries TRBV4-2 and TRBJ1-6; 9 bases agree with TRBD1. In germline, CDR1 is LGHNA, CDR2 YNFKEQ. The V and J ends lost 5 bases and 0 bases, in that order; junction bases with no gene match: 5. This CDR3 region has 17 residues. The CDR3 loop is CASSTGQGSSYNSPLHF. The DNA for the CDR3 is TGTGCCAGCAGCACCGGACAGGGGAGCTCCTATAATTCACCCCTCCACTTT.

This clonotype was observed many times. CDR3 nucleotides: TGCAGTGCTAGAGTTCTAGAAACGGAGACCCAGTACTTC. It yields the protein CSARVLETETQYF. This sequence joins TRBV20-1 and TRBJ2-5; D is ambiguous. The ends were cut back, 1 base at V and 5 bases at J, with 11 bases in the middle. CDR1 is DFQATT, CDR2 SNEGSKA, per germline (reference sequence). The CDR3 has 13 amino acids.

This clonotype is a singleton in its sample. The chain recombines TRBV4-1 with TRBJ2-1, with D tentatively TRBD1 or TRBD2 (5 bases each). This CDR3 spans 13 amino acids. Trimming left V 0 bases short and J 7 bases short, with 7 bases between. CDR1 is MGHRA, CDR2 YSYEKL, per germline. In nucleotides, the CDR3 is TGCGCCAGCAGCCAAGAGTGGGGGAATGAGCAGTTCTTC. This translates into CASSQEWGNEQFF.

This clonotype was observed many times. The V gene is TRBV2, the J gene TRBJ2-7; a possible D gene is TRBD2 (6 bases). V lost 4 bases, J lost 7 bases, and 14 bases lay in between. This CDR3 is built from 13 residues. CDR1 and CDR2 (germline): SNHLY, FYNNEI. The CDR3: CASSALTSGEQYF. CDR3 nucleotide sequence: TGTGCCAGCAGTGCCTTGACTAGTGGGGAGCAGTACTTC. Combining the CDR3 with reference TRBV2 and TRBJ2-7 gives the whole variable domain EPEVTQTPSHQVTQMGQEVILRCVPISNHLYFYWYRQILGQKVEFLVSFYNNEISEKSEIFDDQFSVERPDGSNFTLKIRSTKLEDSAMYFCASSALTSGEQYFGPGTRLTVT.

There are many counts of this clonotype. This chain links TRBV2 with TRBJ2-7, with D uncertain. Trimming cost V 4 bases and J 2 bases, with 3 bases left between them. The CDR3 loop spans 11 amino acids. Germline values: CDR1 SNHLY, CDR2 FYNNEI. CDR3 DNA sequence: TGTGCCAGCAGTGGGGCCTACGAGCAGTACTTC. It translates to CASSGAYEQYF.

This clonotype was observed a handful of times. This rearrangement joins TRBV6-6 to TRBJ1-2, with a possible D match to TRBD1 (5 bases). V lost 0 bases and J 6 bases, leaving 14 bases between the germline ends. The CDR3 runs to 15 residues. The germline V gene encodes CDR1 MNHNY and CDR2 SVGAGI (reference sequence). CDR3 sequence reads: CASSYSPAGLDGYTF. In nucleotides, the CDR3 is TGTGCCAGCAGTTACTCGCCGGCAGGGTTAGATGGCTACACCTTC.

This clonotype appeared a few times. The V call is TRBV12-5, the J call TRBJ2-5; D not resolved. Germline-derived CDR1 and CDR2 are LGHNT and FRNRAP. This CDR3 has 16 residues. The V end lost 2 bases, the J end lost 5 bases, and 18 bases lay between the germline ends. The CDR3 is CASGLSIGVQTETQYF. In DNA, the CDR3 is TGTGCTAGTGGTTTGAGTATTGGCGTCCAAACGGAGACCCAGTACTTC. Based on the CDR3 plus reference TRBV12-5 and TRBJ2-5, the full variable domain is DARVTQTPRHKVTEMGQEVTMRCQPILGHNTVFWYRQTMMQGLELLAYFRNRAPLDDSGMPKDRFSAEMPDATLATLKIQPSEPRDSAVYFCASGLSIGVQTETQYFGPGTRLLVL.

The CDR3 bases are TGTGCCTGCATGGTCGGCGGGGACCACTACGAGCAGTACTTC. Protein sequence: CACMVGGDHYEQYF. The rearrangement links TRBV10-3 to TRBJ2-7, with TRBD2 as a possible D gene (6 bases). The CDR3 extends over 14 amino acids. Trimming cost V 11 bases and J 3 bases, with 20 bases left between them. Per germline, CDR1 ENHRY and CDR2 SYGVKD.

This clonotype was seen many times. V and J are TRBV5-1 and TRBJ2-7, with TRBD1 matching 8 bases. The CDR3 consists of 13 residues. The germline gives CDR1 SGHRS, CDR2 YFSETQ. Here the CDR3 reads CGIPKDRAYEQYF. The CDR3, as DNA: TGCGGAATACCCAAGGACAGGGCCTACGAGCAGTACTTC. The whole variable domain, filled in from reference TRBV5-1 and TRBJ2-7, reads KAGVTQTPRYLIKTRGQQVTLSCSPISGHRSVSWYQQTPGQGLQFLFEYFSETQRNKGNFPGRFSGRQFSNSRSEMNVSTLELGDSALYLCGIPKDRAYEQYFGPGTRLTVT.

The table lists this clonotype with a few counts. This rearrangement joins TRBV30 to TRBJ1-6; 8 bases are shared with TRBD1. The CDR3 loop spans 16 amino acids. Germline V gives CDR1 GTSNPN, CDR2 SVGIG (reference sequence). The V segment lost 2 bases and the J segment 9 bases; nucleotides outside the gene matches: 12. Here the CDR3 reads CAWSPTGGTYGSPLHF. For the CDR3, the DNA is TGTGCCTGGAGTCCAACAGGGGGGACATACGGTTCACCCCTCCACTTT.

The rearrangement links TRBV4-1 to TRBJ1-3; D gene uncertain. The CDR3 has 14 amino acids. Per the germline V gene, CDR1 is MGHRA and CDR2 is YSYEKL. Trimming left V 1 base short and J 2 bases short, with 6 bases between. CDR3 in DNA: TGCGCCAGCAGCCAAGTTCTCCCTGGAAACACCATATATTTT. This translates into CASSQVLPGNTIYF.

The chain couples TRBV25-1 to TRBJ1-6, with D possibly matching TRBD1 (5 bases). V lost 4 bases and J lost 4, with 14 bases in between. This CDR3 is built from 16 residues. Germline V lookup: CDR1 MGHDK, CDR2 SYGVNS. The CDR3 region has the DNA TGTGCCAGCAGTGCTAGAACGGGGCCGTATAATTCACCCCTCCACTTT. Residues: CASSARTGPYNSPLHF.

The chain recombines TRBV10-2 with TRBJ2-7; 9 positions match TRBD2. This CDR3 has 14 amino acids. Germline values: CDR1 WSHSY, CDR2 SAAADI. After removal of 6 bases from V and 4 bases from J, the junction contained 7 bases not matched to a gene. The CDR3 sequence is CASRGAGGIYEQYF. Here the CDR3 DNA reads TGCGCCAGCAGGGGTGCGGGGGGGATATACGAGCAGTACTTC.

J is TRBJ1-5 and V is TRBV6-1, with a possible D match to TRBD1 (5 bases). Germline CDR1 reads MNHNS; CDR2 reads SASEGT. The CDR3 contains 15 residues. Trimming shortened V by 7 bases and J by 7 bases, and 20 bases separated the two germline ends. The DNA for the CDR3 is TGTGCCAGCACTAACCGGGACCTCGGGCACCAGCCCCAGCATTTT. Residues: CASTNRDLGHQPQHF.

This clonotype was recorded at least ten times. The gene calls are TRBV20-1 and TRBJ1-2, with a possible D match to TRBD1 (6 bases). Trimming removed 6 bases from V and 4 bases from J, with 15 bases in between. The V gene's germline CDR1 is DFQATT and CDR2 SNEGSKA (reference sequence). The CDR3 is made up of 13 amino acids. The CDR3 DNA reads TGCAGTGCGATGATGGGGGCAGTCTATGGCTACACCTTC. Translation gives CSAMMGAVYGYTF.

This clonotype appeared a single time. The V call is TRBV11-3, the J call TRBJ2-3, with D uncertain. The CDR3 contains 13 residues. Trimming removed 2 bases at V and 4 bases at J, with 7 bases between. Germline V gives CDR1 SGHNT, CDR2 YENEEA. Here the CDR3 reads CASSLIMADTQYF. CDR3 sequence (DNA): TGTGCCAGCAGCTTAATTATGGCAGATACGCAGTATTTT.